This T cell receptor beta chain was profiled in a study of identical twins. Study-wide points: Researchers reported excess low generation probability among twin-shared out-of-frame alpha sequences.

Germline loops: CDR1 DFQATT, CDR2 SNEGSKA (reference sequence). V lost 5 bases, J lost 1 base, and 8 bases lay in between. The CDR3 extends over 12 amino acids. This clonotype was observed at least ten times. Its specificity is unknown. Unique molecular identifiers were present on the cDNA, which also gained a universal primer site by template switching. TCRdb recomputed calls from the 5' RACE reads with MiXCR, one row per CDR3 protein. Here the sample spans around 100,000 distinct CDR3 sequences, 5.9% being singletons. Sequencing used memory T cells sorted from blood. The V gene is TRBV20-1, the J gene TRBJ1-1; the D is unclear. The source of this sequence is a woman between 45 and 65 years old in good health. Here the CDR3 reads CSARKRNTEAFF. In DNA, the CDR3 is TGCAGTGCTCGGAAACGGAACACTGAAGCTTTCTTT.